The source of this T cell receptor beta chain is a study of T cells in Graves' hyperthyroidism and ophthalmopathy (dated by TCRdb to between 2018 and 2020). In the study overall: TCR V-J signatures able to tell the groups apart were searched for in a discovery cohort of 90 to 100 patients, of whom about 40 had Graves' ophthalmopathy and 57 had stable Graves' hyperthyroidism. Prospective prediction of ophthalmopathy was tested in an independent validation cohort consisting of fewer than 20 hyperthyroidism patients and approximately 16 patients who later progressed to ophthalmopathy. The roughly 94 discovery patients were randomly divided into training and test sets at a 7:3 ratio. In addition, the study compared T-cell repertoires in thyroid tissue and in blood from roughly six Graves' hyperthyroidism patients. Following sampling, methimazole starting at 30 mg daily was given to hyperthyroidism patients, and high-dose intravenous methylprednisolone was given to ophthalmopathy patients. The paper reports TCR Vbeta CDR3 sequencing of fewer than 150 peripheral blood samples: under 45 ophthalmopathy, 70 to 85 hyperthyroidism and 17 progressor patients. Points the paper makes about the study in general: Most expanded thyroid clonotypes (frequency above 0.001) were also found in blood, which suggests that blood repertoires may mirror thyroid immune responses. During validation, the model predicted progression to ophthalmopathy a median of roughly six months ahead of onset, with almost 71% sensitivity and roughly 75% specificity. A model built on a 13 V-J signature distinguished ophthalmopathy from stable hyperthyroidism, reaching 85% to 90% sensitivity and approximately 81% specificity in cross-validation and 80%/75% in testing. No statistical method was used to fix the sample size in advance, and group allocation was not hidden from the investigators.

The CDR3 has 13 amino acids, counting the end cysteine and phenylalanine. Kept here is only the CDR3 DNA, which spans 39 bases and is read in frame from base 1. Based on the germline V gene, the CDR1 and CDR2 sequences are SGDLS and YYNGEE. The V and J ends are trimmed by 1 base and 0 bases, leaving 4 bases between them. Amplification of TCR beta CDR3 regions was carried out from RNA transcripts. For the first round of RT-PCR on the TCR CDR3, the HTBI primer set was used together with the Qiagen OneStep RT-PCR kit. A second multiplex PCR round built the libraries, followed by size selection and purification. Sequencing of the libraries was done on an Illumina HiSeq2000 using paired-end 100 bp reads. In the source study's methods: SOAPnuke was used to process the raw data, removing reads that contained adapters or uncalled bases, had a mean Phred below 15, or lacked an exact match to the constant primer or identifier. High-quality paired reads were merged using COPE v1.2.5, and each unique nucleotide sequence was defined as a clonotype. MiTCR v1.1 was used to align clonotypes to the IMGT TRBV, TRBD and TRBJ reference segments. Only V-J combinations with frequency above 0.0001, covering 99.2% of repertoires, were analysed. The TCS score was defined as the ratio of F50 (clonal expansion) to E x V (chaos), calculated using BLOSUM62-based TCRdist between CDR3 peptides within each V-J. Welch's t-statistics and random forest reduced roughly 500 V-J features to about 12, which were used in a naive Bayes classifier (R e1071). The similarity between thyroid and blood repertoires was quantified using the Morisita-Horn index. Through fastp at Q25 and MiXCR, TCRdb rebuilt clones from the public reads, retaining in-frame beta chains. Rows matching on CDR3 protein sequence are summarized as one entry with the most common DNA and genes. The V and J calls were not made by the authors but by TCRdb's processing. The sample yields roughly 570,000 distinct CDR3 sequences; just over 45% were counted once. 15% to 20% of the sample is taken by the ten largest.

Note on this clonotype: Its antigen remains unidentified. No per-base quality is available; no much larger clone lies one base away.

Any patient with an uncontrolled infection, another autoimmune disease, pregnancy or lactation was excluded. Diagnoses were established on the basis of clinical symptoms, serum thyroxine and TRAb, thyroid ultrasound, and orbital computed tomography. Trizol reagent was used to extract total RNA, and RNA quality was then checked on an Agilent 2100 Bioanalyzer. Sequencing was done on a sample of peripheral blood or thyroid tissue (not recorded which). The rearrangement combines TRBV9 with TRBJ1-1; no confident D gene assignment can be made. The receptor's source is an adult woman with Graves' disease, either hyperthyroidism or ophthalmopathy (not recorded which). The CDR3 region has the sequence CASSVTVNTEAFF. The DNA sequence is as follows: TGTGCCAGCAGCGTAACGGTGAACACTGAAGCTTTCTTT.